This T cell receptor beta chain was profiled in a study of cytomegalovirus exposure and HLA in healthy donors. Trimming took off 4 bases at V and 2 bases at J, with 14 bases between the two ends. CDR3 size: 15 residues. The germline CDR1 and CDR2 sequences are MGHRA and YSYEKL. The PCR used 60 Vbeta and 13 Jbeta primers. TCRdb's table, derived via immunoSEQ multiplex PCR, lists solely in-frame clones and lacks some. This sample has 110,000 or so clones, with around 77% found just once. This clonotype was sampled from a woman in her twenties or thirties in good health and CMV-seropositive. Sequencing input: PBMCs. The gene calls are TRBV4-1 and TRBJ2-5; D may be TRBD1 (5 bases). As DNA, the CDR3 is TGCGCCAGCAGCCCCTTGGCAGGGCGGCAAGAGACCCAGTACTTC. Its protein product is CASSPLAGRQETQYF.